The clone carrying this T cell receptor beta chain has ten or more counts. This record belongs to a study of T-cell reconstitution after alpha-beta-depleted transplantation in children. It was with unique molecular identifiers that the TCRbeta library was prepared. MiXCR, run by TCRdb on the PCR reads, gives a single entry per CDR3 protein. The sample consists of some 640,000 distinct CDR3 sequences, approximately 17% of them appearing once. The starting material was PBMCs from the stem cell graft donor, obtained from the stem cell graft. The sequence was collected from a human donor who donated a stem cell graft to a child with acute myeloid leukemia.

As DNA, the CDR3 is TGTGCCAGCAGTACCGACAGGGCTGTGACTTTCTTT. It yields the protein CASSTDRAVTFF. V is TRBV12-3 or TRBV12-4 and J is TRBJ1-1, with 7 bases that match TRBD1. J gave up 12 bases and V 5 bases, and 9 bases lay outside the gene matches. The CDR3 sequence is 12 residues long.